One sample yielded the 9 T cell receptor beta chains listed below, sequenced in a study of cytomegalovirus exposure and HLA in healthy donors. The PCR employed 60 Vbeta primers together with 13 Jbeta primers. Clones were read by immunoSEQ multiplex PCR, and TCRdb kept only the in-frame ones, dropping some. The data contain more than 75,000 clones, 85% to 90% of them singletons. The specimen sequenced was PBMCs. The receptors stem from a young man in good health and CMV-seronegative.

The CDR3: CASSSQGPTGSPLHF. The CDR3 DNA is TGTGCCAGCAGTTCCCAGGGGCCCACCGGTTCACCCCTCCACTTT. The V gene is TRBV25-1, the J gene TRBJ1-6, with a weak D call TRBD1 (6 bases). CDR1 and CDR2 from the germline V gene are MGHDK and SYGVNS. There are 15 residues in the CDR3. Between the trimmed V and J ends, which lost 5 bases and 9 bases, there was a span of 17 bases.

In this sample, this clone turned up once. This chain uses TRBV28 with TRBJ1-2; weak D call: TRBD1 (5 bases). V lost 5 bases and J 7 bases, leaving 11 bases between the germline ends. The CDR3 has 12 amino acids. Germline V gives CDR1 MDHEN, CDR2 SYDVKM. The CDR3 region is CASSVLGGGYTF. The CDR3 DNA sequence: TGTGCCAGCAGTGTCCTGGGGGGTGGCTACACCTTC.

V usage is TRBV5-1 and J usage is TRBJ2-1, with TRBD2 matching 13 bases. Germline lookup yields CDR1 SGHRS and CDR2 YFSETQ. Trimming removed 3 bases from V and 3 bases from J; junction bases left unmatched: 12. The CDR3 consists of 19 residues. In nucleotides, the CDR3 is TGCGCCAGCAGCTGGGGACTAGCGGGAACCACCGGCAGCTACAATGAGCAGTTCTTC. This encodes CASSWGLAGTTGSYNEQFF.

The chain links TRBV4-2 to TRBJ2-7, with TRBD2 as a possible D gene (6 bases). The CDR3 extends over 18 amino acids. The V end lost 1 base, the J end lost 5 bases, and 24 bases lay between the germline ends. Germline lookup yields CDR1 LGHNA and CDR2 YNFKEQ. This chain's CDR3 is CASSQVRTTAREVHEQYF. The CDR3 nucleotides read TGTGCCAGCAGCCAAGTTAGAACGACAGCCAGGGAGGTCCACGAGCAGTACTTC.

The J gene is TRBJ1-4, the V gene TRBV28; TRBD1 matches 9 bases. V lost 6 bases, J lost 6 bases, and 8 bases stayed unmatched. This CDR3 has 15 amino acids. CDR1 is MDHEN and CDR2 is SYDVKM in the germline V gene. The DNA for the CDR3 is TGTGCCAGCAGCCCCTCGGGACAGGGCGATGAAAAACTGTTTTTT. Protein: CASSPSGQGDEKLFF. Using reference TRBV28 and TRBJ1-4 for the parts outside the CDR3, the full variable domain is DVKVTQSSRYLVKRTGEKVFLECVQDMDHENMFWYRQDPGLGLRLIYFSYDVKMKEKGDIPEGYSVSREKKERFSLILESASTNQTSMYLCASSPSGQGDEKLFFGSGTQLSVL.

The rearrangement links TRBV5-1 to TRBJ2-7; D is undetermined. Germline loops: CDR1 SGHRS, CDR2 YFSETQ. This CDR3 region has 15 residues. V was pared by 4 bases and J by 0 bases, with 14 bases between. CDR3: CASSPDVTFSYEQYF. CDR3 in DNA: TGCGCCAGCAGCCCGGATGTGACATTCTCCTACGAGCAGTACTTC.

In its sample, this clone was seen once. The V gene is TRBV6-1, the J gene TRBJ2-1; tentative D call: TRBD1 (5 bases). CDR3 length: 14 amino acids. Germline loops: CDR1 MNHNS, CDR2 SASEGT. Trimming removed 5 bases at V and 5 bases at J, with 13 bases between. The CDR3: CASSTAGQNNEQFF. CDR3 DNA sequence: TGTGCCAGCAGTACGGCAGGGCAGAACAATGAGCAGTTCTTC.

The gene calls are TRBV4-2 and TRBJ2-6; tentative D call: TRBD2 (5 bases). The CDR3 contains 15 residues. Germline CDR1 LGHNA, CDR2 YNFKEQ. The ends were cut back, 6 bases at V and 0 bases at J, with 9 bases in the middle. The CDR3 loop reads CASSDGGSGANVLTF. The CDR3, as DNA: TGTGCCAGCAGTGACGGAGGCTCTGGGGCCAACGTCCTGACTTTC.

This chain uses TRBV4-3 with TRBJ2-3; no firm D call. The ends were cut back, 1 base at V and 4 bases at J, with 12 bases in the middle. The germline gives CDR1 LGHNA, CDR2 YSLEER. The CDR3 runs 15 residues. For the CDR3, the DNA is TGCGCCAGCAGCCAAGGGCCACAGTACCCAGATACGCAGTATTTT. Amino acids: CASSQGPQYPDTQYF.